The source of this TCR beta chain is a study of blood T cell repertoires in COVID-19. At the level of the study: COVID-19 samples from acute and convalescent phases originated in the United States, Italy and Spain. From T cells, B-cell-depleted T cells, or PBMCs came the material, which was cDNA or gDNA.

Original handling: Amplified reference gene primers provided the basis for estimating nucleated cell counts. The protocol was immunoSEQ multiplex PCR, while the TCRdb copy is restricted to in-frame clones and leaves out a portion. V, J and clone size are taken as reported in that table, and D and trimming were inferred from the DNA itself. The table records 180,000 or so clones, more than 70% of them present only once. Per the germline V gene, CDR1 is MNHEY and CDR2 is SVGAGI. The V gene lost 7 bases and the J gene lost 3 bases, with 9 bases spanning the gap. The CDR3 extends over 12 amino acids. Sequenced material: peripheral blood. The V gene is TRBV6-5, the J gene TRBJ1-1; no firm D call. The origin of this receptor is a woman aged 25-40 years with acute or convalescent COVID-19. The CDR3 DNA reads as TGTGCCAGCAAAAACAGCCACACTGAAGCTTTCTTT. Its protein is CASKNSHTEAFF.